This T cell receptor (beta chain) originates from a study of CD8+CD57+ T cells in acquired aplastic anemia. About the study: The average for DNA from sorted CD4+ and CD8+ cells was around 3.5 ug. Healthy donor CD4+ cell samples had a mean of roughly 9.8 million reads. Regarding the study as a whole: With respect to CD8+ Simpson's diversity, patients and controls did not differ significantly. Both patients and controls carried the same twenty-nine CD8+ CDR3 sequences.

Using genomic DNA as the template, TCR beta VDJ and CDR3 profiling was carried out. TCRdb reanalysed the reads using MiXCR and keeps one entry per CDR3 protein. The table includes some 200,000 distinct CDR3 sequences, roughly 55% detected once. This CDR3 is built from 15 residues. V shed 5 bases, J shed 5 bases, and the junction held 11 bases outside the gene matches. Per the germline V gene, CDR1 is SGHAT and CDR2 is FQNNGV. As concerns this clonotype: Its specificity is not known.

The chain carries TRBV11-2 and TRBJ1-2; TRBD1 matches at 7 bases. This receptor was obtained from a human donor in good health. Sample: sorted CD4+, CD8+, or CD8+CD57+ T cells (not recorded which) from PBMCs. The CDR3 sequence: CASSPPDRAGYGYTF. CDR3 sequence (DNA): TGTGCCAGCAGCCCCCCCGACAGGGCGGGGTATGGCTACACCTTC.